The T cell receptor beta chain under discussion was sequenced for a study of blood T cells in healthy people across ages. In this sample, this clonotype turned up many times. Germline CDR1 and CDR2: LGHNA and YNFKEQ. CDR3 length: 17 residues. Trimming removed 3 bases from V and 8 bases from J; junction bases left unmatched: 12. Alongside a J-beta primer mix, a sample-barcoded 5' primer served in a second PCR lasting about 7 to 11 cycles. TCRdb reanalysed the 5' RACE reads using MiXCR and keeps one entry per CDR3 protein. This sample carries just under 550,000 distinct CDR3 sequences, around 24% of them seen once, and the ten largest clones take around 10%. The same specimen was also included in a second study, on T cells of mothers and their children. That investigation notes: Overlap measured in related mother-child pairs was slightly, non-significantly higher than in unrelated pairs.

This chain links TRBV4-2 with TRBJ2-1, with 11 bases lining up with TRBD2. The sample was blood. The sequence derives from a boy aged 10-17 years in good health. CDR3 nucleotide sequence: TGTGCCAGCAGCCAGGCCTACCTACTAGCGGGAGCCCATGAGCAGTTCTTC. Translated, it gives CASSQAYLLAGAHEQFF.